The next 24 T cell receptor beta chains were all read from a single sample in a study of blood T cells in healthy people across ages. A J-beta primer mix and a sample-barcoded 5' primer were used in a second PCR of roughly 6 to 11 cycles. TCRdb re-called the 5' RACE reads with MiXCR, one entry per CDR3 protein. The table lists just under 750,000 distinct CDR3 sequences, about 20% of them singletons. The sequenced sample consisted of blood. These receptors were taken from a man aged 70-80 years in good health.

The V call is TRBV2, the J call TRBJ2-7; D remains unclear. CDR1 is SNHLY, CDR2 FYNNEI, per germline. The CDR3 totals 15 residues. The germline V and J ends were trimmed by 4 bases and 0 bases, with 13 bases remaining between them. For the CDR3, the DNA is TGTGCCAGCAGTGTTTGGGTTGAGACCTCCTACGAGCAGTACTTC. Its translation is CASSVWVETSYEQYF.

This clonotype was seen a handful of times. The V call is TRBV3-1, the J call TRBJ2-1; 8 positions agree with TRBD2. This CDR3 has 16 residues. V gave up 3 bases and J gave up 0 bases; unmatched junction bases: 4. Germline loops: CDR1 LGHDT, CDR2 YNNKEL (reference sequence). As DNA, the CDR3 is TGTGCCAGCAGCCAGGACAGCGGGAGCTCCTACAATGAGCAGTTCTTC. Protein product: CASSQDSGSSYNEQFF.

This chain uses TRBV5-1 with TRBJ1-1; TRBD1 aligns across 7 bases. Losses at the gene ends were 3 bases for V and 0 bases for J; bases not matched to a gene: 5. The germline V gene encodes CDR1 SGHRS and CDR2 YFSETQ. This CDR3 comprises 15 residues. Here the CDR3 reads CASSSLRGMNTEAFF. CDR3 sequence (DNA): TGCGCCAGCAGCTCTCTCAGGGGGATGAACACTGAAGCTTTCTTT.

This clonotype was recorded a few times. The CDR3 nucleotides are TGTGCCAGCAGTAACAGGGGCGCCTACAATGAGCAGTTCTTC. Translated, it gives CASSNRGAYNEQFF. The gene calls are TRBV12-3 or TRBV12-4 and TRBJ2-1, with 7 bases that match TRBD1. Germline trimming cut 5 bases from V and 2 bases from J; bases unmatched to any gene: 3. This CDR3 is built from 14 residues.

The chain carries TRBV24-1 and TRBJ2-1; 9 bases fit TRBD2. Losses at the gene ends were 5 bases for V and 0 bases for J; bases not matched to a gene: 7. This CDR3 is 17 amino acids long. Germline V gene sequence: CDR1 KGHDR, CDR2 SFDVKD. CDR3 amino acids: CATSVGEAGGSYNEQFF. The CDR3 region has the DNA TGTGCCACCAGTGTGGGGGAAGCGGGAGGCTCCTACAATGAGCAGTTCTTC.

The rearrangement links TRBV29-1 to TRBJ2-1; D possibly matches TRBD1 or TRBD2 (6 bases each). The V end was cut by 2 bases, the J end by 7 bases, with 15 bases between. CDR3 length: 14 residues. Germline lookup yields CDR1 SQVTM and CDR2 ANQGSEA. CDR3 region: CSVEKLATGNEQFF. CDR3 coding DNA: TGCAGCGTTGAAAAACTAGCAACAGGGAATGAGCAGTTCTTC.

This chain joins TRBV5-6 and TRBJ2-5; D might be TRBD1 (6 bases). CDR1 and CDR2 (germline): SGHDT, YYEEEE. The CDR3 is made up of 14 amino acids. Trimming removed 1 base from V and 5 bases from J, with 12 bases in between. In DNA form, the CDR3 reads TGTGCCAGCAGCTTGTTACAGGGCTTTGAGACCCAGTACTTC. It yields the protein CASSLLQGFETQYF.

The V and J genes are TRBV13 and TRBJ1-2; D unclear. The CDR3 sequence is 15 residues long. V lost 0 bases to trimming and J lost 5 bases, with 13 bases between them. Per the germline V gene, CDR1 is PRHDT and CDR2 is FYEKMQ (reference sequence). CDR3 in DNA: TGTGCCAGCAGCTTAGGTTCAGGAGGACTTTATGGCTACACCTTC. This sequence encodes CASSLGSGGLYGYTF.

In this sample, this clonotype turned up a few times. The rearrangement joins TRBV4-3 to TRBJ1-5; no clear D. Germline CDR1 LGHNA, CDR2 YSLEER. The CDR3 is 14 amino acids. V was cut by 4 bases and J by 4 bases, with 11 bases left in between. CDR3 sequence: CASSPGPENQPQHF. The CDR3 DNA follows: TGCGCCAGCAGCCCCGGCCCCGAGAATCAGCCCCAGCATTTT.

This clonotype has just a few counts. V gene TRBV12-3 or TRBV12-4 combines with J gene TRBJ1-1; D is undetermined. CDR3 size: 11 residues. V was shortened by 4 bases and J by 5 bases, with 5 bases between the two germline ends. The CDR3 DNA sequence: TGTGCCAGCAGTTATCAGACTGAAGCTTTCTTT. It encodes CASSYQTEAFF.

The gene calls are TRBV7-9 and TRBJ2-1; 13 nucleotides agree with TRBD2. The CDR3 extends over 14 amino acids. The junction had 5 bases not matched to a gene; V was cut back by 7 bases and J by 8 bases. Germline V gene sequence: CDR1 SEHNR, CDR2 FQNEAQ (reference sequence). As DNA, the CDR3 is TGTGCCAGCATGGCCGGACTAGCGGGGGATGAGCAGTTCTTC. This codes for CASMAGLAGDEQFF. Full variable domain (outside the CDR3, taken from reference TRBV7-9 and TRBJ2-1): DTGVSQNPRHKITKRGQNVTFRCDPISEHNRLYWYRQTLGQGPEFLTYFQNEAQLEKSRLLSDRFSAERPKGSFSTLEIQRTEQGDSAMYLCASMAGLAGDEQFFGPGTRLTVL.

In its sample, this clonotype was seen many times. The chain has TRBV12-3 or TRBV12-4 and TRBJ2-1; D could derive from TRBD1 or TRBD2 (5 bases each). Trimming took off 6 bases at V and 7 bases at J, with 16 bases between the two ends. This CDR3 is built from 14 residues. The DNA of the CDR3 is TGTGCCAGCAGCCGGGGAAGGGACGAGAATGAGCAGTTCTTC. Translation gives CASSRGRDENEQFF.

The gene calls are TRBV29-1 and TRBJ2-6, with 7 bases lining up with TRBD1. Looked up from germline, CDR1 is SQVTM and CDR2 is ANQGSEA. V lost 1 base and J lost 2; bases outside the gene matches: 8. There are 17 residues in the CDR3. The CDR3 spells CSVEAATGIPGANVLTF. CDR3 coding DNA: TGCAGCGTTGAAGCTGCGACAGGGATCCCTGGGGCCAACGTCCTGACTTTC.

This clonotype came up a few times. V and J are TRBV12-3 or TRBV12-4 and TRBJ2-7, with a possible D match to TRBD1 (6 bases). With 5 bases removed from V and 4 bases from J, the gap between germline ends came to 15 bases. This CDR3 has 14 amino acids. The CDR3 nucleotides are TGTGCCAGCAGTCCCACCGGACAGAAATACGAGCAGTACTTC. This sequence encodes CASSPTGQKYEQYF.

This clonotype was detected many times. The genes are TRBV11-2 and TRBJ2-1; 7 nucleotides line up with TRBD2. With V trimmed by 5 bases and J by 8 bases, 15 bases remained unmatched. Germline CDR1 is SGHAT and CDR2 is FQNNGV. CDR3 size: 16 residues. This CDR3 reads CASSRGTNRRSDEQFF. DNA for the CDR3: TGTGCCAGCAGCCGGGGGACTAACCGAAGGTCGGATGAGCAGTTCTTC.

V usage is TRBV29-1 and J usage is TRBJ1-2; D not certain. Germline lookup yields CDR1 SQVTM and CDR2 ANQGSEA. V gave up 0 bases and J gave up 5 bases, with 7 bases separating them. The CDR3 is 12 residues long. In DNA, the CDR3 is TGCAGCGTTGAAGAATTTCTTTATGGCTACACCTTC. Translating it yields CSVEEFLYGYTF.

On this clonotype itself: With a much larger clone just one base away, this may be a read error. The V and J genes are TRBV4-1 and TRBJ1-2, with D perhaps matching TRBD1 (6 bases). Trimming removed 0 bases at V and 2 bases at J, with 7 bases between. Germline V gives CDR1 MGHRA, CDR2 YSYEKL. CDR3 length: 14 residues. This chain's CDR3 is CASSQDGQNYGYTF. CDR3 nucleotides: TGCGCCAGCAGCCAAGATGGACAGAACTATGGCTACACCTTC.

This clonotype occurred a few times. V usage is TRBV20-1 and J usage is TRBJ2-3; TRBD2 might be the D (6 bases). The CDR3 sequence is 14 residues long. With 3 bases removed from V and 0 bases from J, the gap between germline ends came to 10 bases. Germline values: CDR1 DFQATT, CDR2 SNEGSKA (reference sequence). The CDR3 sequence: CSARAGTSTDTQYF. CDR3 DNA: TGCAGTGCTAGGGCTGGGACTAGCACAGATACGCAGTATTTT.

V is TRBV2 and J is TRBJ1-4, with unresolved D. The V end lost 6 bases, the J end lost 0 bases, and 14 bases lay between the germline ends. The CDR3 loop spans 16 amino acids. Germline V lookup: CDR1 SNHLY, CDR2 FYNNEI. CDR3 coding DNA: TGTGCCAGCAGATTTGTCAGAAGAGCAACTAATGAAAAACTGTTTTTT. Amino acid sequence: CASRFVRRATNEKLFF.

J is TRBJ2-1 and V is TRBV19; weak D call: TRBD2 (6 bases). This CDR3 spans 15 amino acids. The germline V and J ends were trimmed by 0 bases and 6 bases, with 12 bases remaining between them. Germline CDR1 is LNHDA and CDR2 is SQIVND (reference sequence). The CDR3 bases are TGTGCCAGTAGTATAGAGAGGACTATTAGCAATGAGCAGTTCTTC. It encodes CASSIERTISNEQFF.

The chain employs TRBV28 and TRBJ2-1, with D possibly matching TRBD2 (6 bases). Trimming pared 2 bases from V and 6 bases from J, leaving 14 bases between. In germline, CDR1 is MDHEN, CDR2 SYDVKM. The CDR3 spans 15 residues. DNA for the CDR3: TGTGCCAGCAGTTTACGGTCGGGGGTACGCAATGAGCAGTTCTTC. Protein: CASSLRSGVRNEQFF. The full variable domain, in which reference TRBV28 and TRBJ2-1 provide the parts outside the CDR3, is DVKVTQSSRYLVKRTGEKVFLECVQDMDHENMFWYRQDPGLGLRLIYFSYDVKMKEKGDIPEGYSVSREKKERFSLILESASTNQTSMYLCASSLRSGVRNEQFFGPGTRLTVL.

The chain carries TRBV6-1 and TRBJ2-1, with 7 positions matching TRBD2. The CDR3 covers 17 residues. CDR1 is MNHNS, CDR2 SASEGT, per germline. After removal of 6 bases from V and 1 base from J, the junction contained 12 bases not matched to a gene. The CDR3 is CASRVDPGGVSYNEQFF. In DNA, the CDR3 is TGTGCCAGCAGGGTTGACCCGGGAGGCGTTTCCTACAATGAGCAGTTCTTC.

This chain joins TRBV7-2 and TRBJ2-5; tentatively, D is TRBD2 (6 bases). Trimming cost V 1 base and J 11 bases, with 14 bases left between them. The CDR3 spans 13 residues. CDR1 is SGHTA and CDR2 is FQGNSA in the germline V gene. Written as DNA, the CDR3 is TGTGCCAGCAGCTTAGTTGGCGTAGGAGGGCAGTACTTC. Protein sequence: CASSLVGVGGQYF.

V gene TRBV2 combines with J gene TRBJ1-5; tentative D call: TRBD1 (6 bases). V was trimmed by 3 bases and J by 7 bases, leaving 10 bases between them. Germline V gene sequence: CDR1 SNHLY, CDR2 FYNNEI. The CDR3 contains 13 residues. The CDR3 nucleotides read TGTGCCAGCAGTGATACAGGGAGCCAGCCCCAGCATTTT. This translates into CASSDTGSQPQHF.